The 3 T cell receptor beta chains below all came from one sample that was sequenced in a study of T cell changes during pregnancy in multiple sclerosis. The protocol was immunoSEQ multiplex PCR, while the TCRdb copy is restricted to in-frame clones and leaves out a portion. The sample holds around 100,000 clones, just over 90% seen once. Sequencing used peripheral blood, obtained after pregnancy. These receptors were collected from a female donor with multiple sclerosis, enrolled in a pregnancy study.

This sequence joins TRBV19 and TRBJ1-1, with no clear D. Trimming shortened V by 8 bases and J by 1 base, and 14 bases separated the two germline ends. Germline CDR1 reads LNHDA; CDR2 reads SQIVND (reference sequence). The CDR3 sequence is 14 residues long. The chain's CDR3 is CASSFIPSNTEAFF. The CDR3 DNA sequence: TGTGCCAGTTCGTTTATCCCTTCGAACACTGAAGCTTTCTTT.

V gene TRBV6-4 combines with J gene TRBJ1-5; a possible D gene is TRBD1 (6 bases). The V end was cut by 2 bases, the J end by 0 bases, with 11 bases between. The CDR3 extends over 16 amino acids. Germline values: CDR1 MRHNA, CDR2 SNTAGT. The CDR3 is CASSDPGTHSNQPQHF. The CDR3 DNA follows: TGTGCCAGCAGTGACCCCGGGACACATAGCAATCAGCCCCAGCATTTT.

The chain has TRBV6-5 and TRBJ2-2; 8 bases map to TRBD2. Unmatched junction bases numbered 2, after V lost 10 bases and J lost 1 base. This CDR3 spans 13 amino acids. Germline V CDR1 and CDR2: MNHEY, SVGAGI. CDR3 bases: TGTGCCACCGGGGGGGGGAACACCGGGGAGCTGTTTTTT. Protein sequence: CATGGGNTGELFF.